This T cell receptor beta chain came from a study of CD8 T cells in Susac syndrome. J gave up 1 base and V 5 bases, and 9 bases lay outside the gene matches. Germline CDR1 is SEHNR and CDR2 is FQNEAQ (reference sequence). The CDR3 loop spans 17 amino acids. Each multiple sclerosis control was a treatment-naive patient with relapsing-remitting disease that was either stable or active. Concerning this clonotype: Antigen: not known.

Study conclusions and caveats: It was acknowledged in the study that its TCR sequencing and HLA analysis involved a relatively small number of individuals.

RNA, at about 0.45 to 1 ug, was reverse transcribed with random hexamers. With immunoSEQ multiplex PCR, TCR beta CDR3 was amplified across 54 Vbeta and 13 Jbeta. TCRdb recomputed calls from the immunoSEQ multiplex PCR reads with MiXCR, one row per CDR3 protein. The sample includes 250,000 or so distinct CDR3 sequences, 85% to 95% of them seen just once. The sequencing sample was made of CD4+ T cells from PBMCs. The chain combines TRBV7-9 with TRBJ1-1, with TRBD1 identical over 11 bases. The sequence was collected from a human donor with multiple sclerosis. The CDR3 DNA sequence: TGTGCCAGCAGCCCGAGGACAGGGGGCGGTTGGAACACTGAAGCTTTCTTT. This encodes CASSPRTGGGWNTEAFF.